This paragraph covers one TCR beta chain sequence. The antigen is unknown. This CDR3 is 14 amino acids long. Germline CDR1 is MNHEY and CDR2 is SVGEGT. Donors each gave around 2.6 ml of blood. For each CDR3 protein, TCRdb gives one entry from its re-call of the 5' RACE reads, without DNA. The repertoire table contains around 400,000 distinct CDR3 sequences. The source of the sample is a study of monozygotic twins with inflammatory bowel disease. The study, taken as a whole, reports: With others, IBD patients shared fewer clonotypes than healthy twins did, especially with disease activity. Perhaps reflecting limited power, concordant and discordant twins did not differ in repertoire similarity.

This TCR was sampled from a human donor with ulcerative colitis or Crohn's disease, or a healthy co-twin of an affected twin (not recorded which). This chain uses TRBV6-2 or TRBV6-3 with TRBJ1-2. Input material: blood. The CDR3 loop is CASSYSRWDYGYTF.